Shown below are 32 T cell receptor beta chains from a single sample sequenced in a study of identical twins. TCRdb recomputed calls from the 5' RACE reads with MiXCR, one row per CDR3 protein. The sample yields 500,000 to 550,000 distinct CDR3 sequences, roughly a fifth seen once. This same sample was also part of a study on T cells expressing NK-cell markers.

The specimen was CD4+ T cells sorted from blood. These receptors all stem from a woman younger than 35 in good health.

The chain is built from TRBV7-2 and TRBJ2-1; TRBD2 matches 7 bases. Per germline, CDR1 SGHTA and CDR2 FQGNSA. CDR3 length: 15 residues. The V and J ends lost 5 bases and 2 bases, in that order; junction bases with no gene match: 6. CDR3 sequence (DNA): TGTGCCAGCAGCACAAATAGCGGGCCCTACAATGAGCAGTTCTTC. This translates into CASSTNSGPYNEQFF.

This clonotype was seen at least ten times. The rearrangement joins TRBV20-1 to TRBJ2-7; D is possibly TRBD1 (6 bases). This CDR3 has 15 residues. V was trimmed by 5 bases and J by 0 bases, leaving 17 bases between them. Germline-derived CDR1 and CDR2 are DFQATT and SNEGSKA (reference sequence). CDR3 sequence reads: CSAALPRGSSYEQYF. Written as DNA, the CDR3 is TGCAGTGCTGCTCTTCCTAGGGGGAGCTCCTACGAGCAGTACTTC.

The chain combines TRBV20-1 with TRBJ2-7; 10 bases line up with TRBD2. The CDR3 extends over 14 amino acids. V was pared by 6 bases and J by 4 bases, with 9 bases of the junction left unmatched. Germline lookup yields CDR1 DFQATT and CDR2 SNEGSKA (reference sequence). CDR3 residues: CSAGLAGGGYEQYF. The CDR3 DNA reads as TGCAGTGCCGGGTTAGCGGGAGGTGGGTACGAGCAGTACTTC.

The chain carries TRBV2 and TRBJ2-3, with unresolved D. The CDR3 totals 13 residues. Trimming pared 5 bases from V and 2 bases from J, leaving 8 bases between. CDR1 and CDR2 (germline): SNHLY, FYNNEI. The chain's CDR3 is CASSKPFTDTQYF. In DNA form, the CDR3 reads TGTGCCAGCAGTAAACCATTCACAGATACGCAGTATTTT.

This clonotype has just a few counts. V is TRBV7-8 and J is TRBJ2-7; D uncertain. CDR1 and CDR2 (germline): SGHVS, FQNEAQ. V dropped 1 base and J dropped 2 bases, with 9 bases sitting between them. The CDR3 has 14 residues. The CDR3, as DNA: TGTGCCAGCAGCTTAGTTGTACCGACCTACGAGCAGTACTTC. It is translated as CASSLVVPTYEQYF.

Many counts were recorded for this clonotype. J is TRBJ2-7 and V is TRBV12-5; the D gene is possibly TRBD2 (5 bases). Trimming left V 6 bases short and J 4 bases short, with 13 bases between. There are 13 residues in the CDR3. The germline V gene has CDR1 LGHNT and CDR2 FRNRAP. The DNA of the CDR3 is TGTGCTAGTGGCCGAAGCGAGCGGTACGAGCAGTACTTC. Protein sequence: CASGRSERYEQYF.

The chain recombines TRBV6-5 with TRBJ1-1; D is unclear. Germline V CDR1 and CDR2: MNHEY, SVGAGI. The V gene lost 2 bases and the J gene lost 0 bases, with 22 bases spanning the gap. The CDR3 consists of 19 residues. The CDR3 DNA reads as TGTGCCAGCAGTTACAGGCCAAACTTCGGGTTCGGGATGAACACTGAAGCTTTCTTT. It is translated as CASSYRPNFGFGMNTEAFF.

Only a few counts were recorded for this clonotype. V and J are TRBV7-9 and TRBJ2-1; no clear D gene. The ends were cut back, 5 bases at V and 11 bases at J, with 10 bases in the middle. The CDR3 has 11 amino acids. CDR1 and CDR2 (germline): SEHNR, FQNEAQ (reference sequence). The CDR3 reads CASSPRAKQFF. The CDR3 coding sequence is TGTGCCAGCAGCCCTCGGGCCAAGCAGTTCTTC.

The chain is built from TRBV3-1 and TRBJ2-7, with 7 bases matching TRBD2. The junction had 2 bases not matched to a gene; V was cut back by 3 bases and J by 0 bases. CDR3 length: 14 amino acids. Germline V gives CDR1 LGHDT, CDR2 YNNKEL (reference sequence). The CDR3 loop reads CASSHKRDSYEQYF. For the CDR3, the DNA is TGTGCCAGCAGCCACAAGCGGGACTCCTACGAGCAGTACTTC.

The sample holds a few counts of this clonotype. The rearrangement joins TRBV6-5 to TRBJ2-1; 7 nucleotides line up with TRBD1. The CDR3 contains 16 residues. Trimming at V came to 2 bases and at J to 0 bases, leaving 4 bases not matched to a gene. Germline CDR1 is MNHEY and CDR2 is SVGAGI. The CDR3 reads CASSYGGQASYNEQFF. The CDR3 bases are TGTGCCAGCAGTTACGGCGGACAGGCCTCCTACAATGAGCAGTTCTTC.

This clonotype was counted only a few times. This rearrangement joins TRBV20-1 to TRBJ2-3; D is possibly TRBD2 (6 bases). This CDR3 comprises 16 residues. The germline CDR1 and CDR2 sequences are DFQATT and SNEGSKA (reference sequence). Trimming pared 6 bases from V and 4 bases from J, leaving 23 bases between. The CDR3 region has the DNA TGCAGTGCGAAGGGAGCGACACTAGCCCGGGCAGATACGCAGTATTTT. It is translated as CSAKGATLARADTQYF.

This chain uses TRBV19 with TRBJ2-7; tentatively, D is TRBD1 (6 bases). Germline V gene data show CDR1 as LNHDA and CDR2 as SQIVND (reference sequence). There are 14 residues in the CDR3. V was trimmed by 5 bases and J by 2 bases, leaving 13 bases between them. CDR3 loop: CASSGQGTPYEQYF. CDR3 coding DNA: TGTGCCAGTAGTGGGCAGGGGACCCCCTACGAGCAGTACTTC.

This clonotype was observed a few times. This chain connects TRBV6-1 to TRBJ1-5; the D is unclear. The CDR3 length is 14 residues. CDR1 is MNHNS and CDR2 is SASEGT in the germline V gene. Between the trimmed V and J ends, which lost 6 bases and 3 bases, there was a span of 12 bases. This CDR3 is CASRLTGINQPQHF. The CDR3 DNA sequence: TGTGCCAGCAGATTGACCGGGATCAATCAGCCCCAGCATTTT.

This chain uses TRBV5-1 with TRBJ2-1, with 14 bases that match TRBD2. CDR3 length: 20 residues. Germline assignment: CDR1 SGHRS and CDR2 YFSETQ. V shed 3 bases, J shed 3 bases, and the junction held 14 bases outside the gene matches. CDR3 sequence (DNA): TGCGCCAGCAGCTCGCGCATGACTAGCGGGGGGGCCCTATTCTACAATGAGCAGTTCTTC. Translation gives CASSSRMTSGGALFYNEQFF. The full variable domain, its missing parts supplied by reference TRBV5-1 and TRBJ2-1, is KAGVTQTPRYLIKTRGQQVTLSCSPISGHRSVSWYQQTPGQGLQFLFEYFSETQRNKGNFPGRFSGRQFSNSRSEMNVSTLELGDSALYLCASSSRMTSGGALFYNEQFFGPGTRLTVL.

This clonotype was found many times. The CDR3 here is CASSLLGGGYGYTF. Written as DNA, the CDR3 is TGTGCCAGCAGCTTATTGGGAGGAGGGTATGGCTACACCTTC. The J gene is TRBJ1-2, the V gene TRBV7-2, with D unclear. The CDR3 consists of 14 residues. Trimming stripped 2 bases from V and 5 bases from J, with 12 bases between. Germline V gene lookup returns CDR1 SGHTA and CDR2 FQGNSA.

The chain carries TRBV4-2 and TRBJ2-7, with 8 bases that match TRBD1. Germline CDR1 reads LGHNA; CDR2 reads YNFKEQ. Losses at the gene ends were 1 base for V and 2 bases for J; bases not matched to a gene: 7. The CDR3 has 16 residues. In DNA, the CDR3 is TGTGCCAGCAGCCAAGCCGGACAGGGCATGACCTACGAGCAGTACTTC. Its translation: CASSQAGQGMTYEQYF.

This clonotype was picked up a small number of times. The V and J genes are TRBV5-1 and TRBJ2-7; a possible D gene is TRBD2 (5 bases). Germline V CDR1 and CDR2: SGHRS, YFSETQ. V was shortened by 4 bases and J by 3 bases, with 20 bases between the two germline ends. CDR3 length equals 16 residues. For the CDR3, the DNA is TGCGCCAGCAGCCCCCTCGGTGCCAGCGGTTACTACGAGCAGTACTTC. This sequence encodes CASSPLGASGYYEQYF.

The rearrangement links TRBV20-1 to TRBJ2-1, with no clear D. The CDR3 runs to 11 residues. The V gene's germline CDR1 is DFQATT and CDR2 SNEGSKA (reference sequence). The germline V and J ends were trimmed by 3 bases and 10 bases, with 10 bases remaining between them. The chain's CDR3 is CSASRSQEQFF. As DNA, the CDR3 is TGCAGTGCTAGTAGATCGCAAGAGCAGTTCTTC.

The chain links TRBV24-1 to TRBJ2-3, with D hard to call. This CDR3 contains 15 residues. The V gene lost 3 bases and the J gene lost 8 bases, with 17 bases spanning the gap. From germline, CDR1 is KGHDR and CDR2 SFDVKD. The CDR3 reads CATSDASLTSSTQYF. DNA for the CDR3: TGTGCCACCAGTGATGCTAGTCTGACAAGTTCTACGCAGTATTTT.

This clonotype was seen a handful of times. J is TRBJ2-3 and V is TRBV6-5; possible D gene TRBD1, 6 bases. The CDR3 consists of 15 residues. The V end lost 4 bases, the J end lost 6 bases, and 17 bases lay between the germline ends. The germline CDR1 and CDR2 sequences are MNHEY and SVGAGI. DNA of the CDR3: TGTGCCAGCAGTTTCCCGGACAGTCTGATTGATACGCAGTATTTT. Encoded protein: CASSFPDSLIDTQYF.

This clonotype was seen a few times. The chain joins TRBV20-1 to TRBJ2-5; TRBD2 matches 7 bases. V lost 6 bases to trimming and J lost 2 bases; unmatched junction nucleotides: 9. The V gene's germline CDR1 is DFQATT and CDR2 SNEGSKA (reference sequence). This CDR3 contains 14 residues. CDR3 nucleotide sequence: TGCAGTGCGAGGGCTCCTAGCGGACAAGAGACCCAGTACTTC. Translated, it gives CSARAPSGQETQYF.

The chain recombines TRBV3-1 with TRBJ1-2; D is ambiguous. Trimming took 1 base from V and 1 from J, leaving 4 bases between them. Germline V gene data show CDR1 as LGHDT and CDR2 as YNNKEL (reference sequence). The CDR3 has 13 amino acids. The CDR3 nucleotides read TGTGCCAGCAGCCAAGGCAGTAACTATGGCTACACCTTC. It specifies CASSQGSNYGYTF.

The rearrangement uses TRBV12-3 or TRBV12-4 and TRBJ2-7; 11 bases are shared with TRBD2. The CDR3 contains 15 residues. V lost 5 bases and J lost 3; bases outside the gene matches: 6. As DNA, the CDR3 is TGTGCCAGCAGTGTATTAGCGGGAGGGAACTACGAGCAGTACTTC. This encodes CASSVLAGGNYEQYF.

The gene calls are TRBV7-3 and TRBJ2-3, with D perhaps matching TRBD2 (6 bases). Germline V gene lookup returns CDR1 SGHTA and CDR2 FQGTGA. Trimming shortened V by 4 bases and J by 1 base, and 12 bases separated the two germline ends. The CDR3 runs to 15 residues. CDR3 in DNA: TGTGCCAGCAGCTCAACTAGCTCACGCACAGATACGCAGTATTTT. Its translation: CASSSTSSRTDTQYF. Full variable domain (rest looked up from reference TRBV7-3 and TRBJ2-3): GAGVSQTPSNKVTEKGKYVELRCDPISGHTALYWYRQSLGQGPEFLIYFQGTGAADDSGLPNDRFFAVRPEGSVSTLKIQRTERGDSAVYLCASSSTSSRTDTQYFGPGTRLTVL.

This clonotype was observed a few times. The genes are TRBV4-3 and TRBJ1-3, with 10 bases identical to TRBD1. In germline, CDR1 is LGHNA, CDR2 YSLEER. V shed 1 base and J 3 bases; nucleotides not matched to a gene: 6. The CDR3 is 17 residues long. The CDR3 bases are TGCGCCAGCAGCCAAGGTTGGGACAGGGGAGGTGGAAACACCATATATTTT. This encodes CASSQGWDRGGGNTIYF.

The chain links TRBV12-3 or TRBV12-4 to TRBJ1-6; D gene ambiguous. The CDR3 is 13 amino acids. V was trimmed by 2 bases and J by 10 bases, leaving 9 bases between them. CDR3 protein: CASSLLRESPLHF. DNA for the CDR3: TGTGCCAGCAGTTTACTCCGGGAATCACCCCTCCACTTT.

This clonotype came up a few times. The V gene is TRBV6-6, the J gene TRBJ1-2, with D possibly matching TRBD1 (5 bases). This CDR3 comprises 11 residues. Trimming removed 10 bases at V and 2 bases at J, with 8 bases between. The germline V gene has CDR1 MNHNY and CDR2 SVGAGI (reference sequence). Written as DNA, the CDR3 is TGTGCCATGCGGGGGAACTATGGCTACACCTTC. This encodes CAMRGNYGYTF.

The CDR3 region has the DNA TGTGCCAGCAGCCTAGTCGACCGAGGCGGGCAGTACTTC. It specifies CASSLVDRGGQYF. The chain is built from TRBV7-9 and TRBJ2-7, with unresolved D. The CDR3 runs to 13 residues. V lost 5 bases, J lost 9 bases, and 17 bases lay in between. Germline assignment: CDR1 SEHNR and CDR2 FQNEAQ (reference sequence). The full variable domain, rest sourced from reference TRBV7-9 and TRBJ2-7, is DTGVSQNPRHKITKRGQNVTFRCDPISEHNRLYWYRQTLGQGPEFLTYFQNEAQLEKSRLLSDRFSAERPKGSFSTLEIQRTEQGDSAMYLCASSLVDRGGQYFGPGTRLTVT.

This clonotype was seen a handful of times. V and J are TRBV4-2 and TRBJ2-1; TRBD2 aligns across 10 bases. With 0 bases clipped from V and 7 bases from J, the junction kept 12 bases outside the gene matches. Germline CDR1 is LGHNA and CDR2 is YNFKEQ. This CDR3 spans 18 amino acids. In DNA form, the CDR3 reads TGTGCCAGCAGCCAAGAGGTGGGCCAGCGGGGGGGCCGAAATGAGCAGTTCTTC. It yields the protein CASSQEVGQRGGRNEQFF.

This chain uses TRBV20-1 with TRBJ2-7; D is undetermined. This CDR3 is built from 12 residues. Trimming stripped 1 base from V and 1 base from J, with 5 bases between. Germline V gene data show CDR1 as DFQATT and CDR2 as SNEGSKA (reference sequence). For the CDR3, the DNA is TGCAGTGCTAGAGCCACTTCCTACGAGCAGTACTTC. It codes for CSARATSYEQYF.

The V and J genes are TRBV5-1 and TRBJ2-3; 15 bases are shared with TRBD2. V trimming: 0 bases; J trimming: 1 base; junction bases outside the gene matches: 3. Germline V lookup: CDR1 SGHRS, CDR2 YFSETQ. The CDR3 runs to 18 residues. CDR3 in amino acids: CASSLVGLAGGRTDTQYF. The DNA for the CDR3 is TGCGCCAGCAGCTTGGTGGGACTAGCGGGAGGACGCACAGATACGCAGTATTTT. The full variable domain, in which reference TRBV5-1 and TRBJ2-3 provide the parts outside the CDR3, is KAGVTQTPRYLIKTRGQQVTLSCSPISGHRSVSWYQQTPGQGLQFLFEYFSETQRNKGNFPGRFSGRQFSNSRSEMNVSTLELGDSALYLCASSLVGLAGGRTDTQYFGPGTRLTVL.

This clonotype was picked up a small number of times. The chain carries TRBV11-3 and TRBJ2-3; D possibly uses TRBD1 or TRBD2 (5 bases each). CDR3 length equals 15 residues. The V gene's germline CDR1 is SGHNT and CDR2 YENEEA. V was cut by 2 bases and J by 0 bases, with 9 bases left in between. This chain's CDR3 is CASSLWGLSTDTQYF. CDR3 DNA sequence: TGTGCCAGCAGCTTATGGGGGTTAAGCACAGATACGCAGTATTTT.